This T cell receptor beta chain was captured by sequencing in a study of blood T cell repertoires in COVID-19. Method: immunoSEQ multiplex PCR; TCRdb's copy keeps in-frame clones and lacks some. The table records about 150,000 clones, 60% to 85% of them present only once. Germline lookup yields CDR1 SGHTA and CDR2 FQGNSA. The CDR3 is made up of 15 amino acids. V gave up 5 bases and J gave up 3 bases; unmatched junction bases: 6. This TCR was recovered from a man older than 75 with acute or convalescent COVID-19. The gene calls are TRBV7-2 and TRBJ1-2; 10 nucleotides line up with TRBD1. Sequencing was done on a sample of peripheral blood. The DNA of the CDR3 is TGTGCCAGCAGCGTAACCGGGACAGGGGACTATGGCTACACCTTC. This translates into CASSVTGTGDYGYTF.